This is a list of T cell receptor beta chains from one sample in a study of T cell changes during pregnancy in multiple sclerosis. Here immunoSEQ multiplex PCR was the method, and the copy in TCRdb shows in-frame clones only, minus some. The sample records under 55,000 clones, roughly 92% being singletons. This specimen was CD4+ T cells from peripheral blood mononuclear cells, taken in the third trimester of pregnancy. All receptors derive from a female donor with multiple sclerosis, enrolled in a pregnancy study. Both conserved end residues are part of each CDR3. The order of the fields is clone size, V gene, J gene, D gene, CDR3 DNA, CDR3 protein. A D gene is named only where the DNA matches it firmly. Where a row states a size, it is once, few, many or the class of an expanded clone; other rows omit it.

clone size: few
V gene: TRBV2
J gene: TRBJ1-2
D gene: TRBD1
CDR3 DNA: TGTGCCAGCAGTGAAGCGCGGTCAGGGGGGAGTGGCTACACCTTC
CDR3 protein: CASSEARSGGSGYTF

clone size: few
V gene: TRBV12-5
J gene: TRBJ2-1
D gene: TRBD2
CDR3 DNA: TGTGCTAGTGGTTTGGTATTAGCGGGGGGAACCTACAATGAGCAGTTCTTC
CDR3 protein: CASGLVLAGGTYNEQFF

clone size: NA
V gene: TRBV7-9
J gene: TRBJ2-3
D gene: NA
CDR3 DNA: TGTGCCAGCAGCTTCGACAGGGGAGGGATCGGGCCCACAGATACGCAGTATTTT
CDR3 protein: CASSFDRGGIGPTDTQYF

clone size: NA
V gene: TRBV7-6
J gene: TRBJ1-1
D gene: NA
CDR3 DNA: TGTGCCAGCAGCTTAGTGGGGGGGGCGGAAGCTTTCTTT
CDR3 protein: CASSLVGGAEAFF

clone size: NA
V gene: TRBV6-1
J gene: TRBJ1-6
D gene: TRBD1
CDR3 DNA: TGTGCCAGCAGTGGCAAACAGGGGGCGCGTAATTCACCCCTCCACTTT
CDR3 protein: CASSGKQGARNSPLHF

clone size: NA
V gene: TRBV7-2
J gene: TRBJ2-1
D gene: TRBD1
CDR3 DNA: TGTGCCAGCAGCTCCGACAGGGGTTTATACAATGAGCAGTTCTTC
CDR3 protein: CASSSDRGLYNEQFF

clone size: NA
V gene: TRBV19
J gene: TRBJ1-2
D gene: NA
CDR3 DNA: TGTGCCAGTAGTTGGGGAGGGAAGAACTATGGCTACACCTTC
CDR3 protein: CASSWGGKNYGYTF

clone size: NA
V gene: TRBV18
J gene: TRBJ2-5
D gene: NA
CDR3 DNA: TGTGCCAGCTCACCACTTCCCGAGGCGTATGAGACCCAGTACTTC
CDR3 protein: CASSPLPEAYETQYF

clone size: NA
V gene: TRBV5-1
J gene: TRBJ2-6
D gene: TRBD1
CDR3 DNA: TGCGCCAGCAGCACGCTGGACAGGGGGCGGGTGTTCTCTGGGGCCAACGTCCTGACTTTC
CDR3 protein: CASSTLDRGRVFSGANVLTF

clone size: NA
V gene: TRBV13
J gene: TRBJ2-3
D gene: TRBD1
CDR3 DNA: TGTGCCAGCAGCTTGGGCCATAACAGGGGGCCCGCAGATACGCAGTATTTT
CDR3 protein: CASSLGHNRGPADTQYF

clone size: NA
V gene: TRBV6-6
J gene: TRBJ1-2
D gene: NA
CDR3 DNA: TGTGCCAGCTCGCGGGGGGCTAACTATGGCTACACCTTC
CDR3 protein: CASSRGANYGYTF

clone size: NA
V gene: TRBV6-4
J gene: TRBJ2-2
D gene: NA
CDR3 DNA: TGTGCCAGCACCCCCGGCGGCCCTACCGGGGAGCTGTTTTTT
CDR3 protein: CASTPGGPTGELFF

clone size: NA
V gene: TRBV18
J gene: TRBJ1-2
D gene: NA
CDR3 DNA: TGTGCCAGCTCACCACAGACAGACGTCGGCTACACCTTC
CDR3 protein: CASSPQTDVGYTF

clone size: NA
V gene: TRBV7-6
J gene: TRBJ2-3
D gene: NA
CDR3 DNA: TGTGCCAGCAGCGTCCTGACAGCAGATACGCAGTATTTT
CDR3 protein: CASSVLTADTQYF

clone size: once
V gene: TRBV5-4
J gene: TRBJ2-7
D gene: TRBD1
CDR3 DNA: TGTGCCAGCAGCCTAGGATGGGACAGGGTAAGGGCCTACGAGCAGTACTTC
CDR3 protein: CASSLGWDRVRAYEQYF

clone size: few
V gene: TRBV25-1
J gene: TRBJ1-6
D gene: NA
CDR3 DNA: TGTGCCAGCAGTGAATTGGGGGCCGCGGCGGTTGATTCACCCCTCCACTTT
CDR3 protein: CASSELGAAAVDSPLHF

clone size: NA
V gene: TRBV18
J gene: TRBJ2-5
D gene: TRBD2
CDR3 DNA: TGTGCCAGCTCACCGCGGGCTAGCGGGGGATCAGAGACCCAGTACTTC
CDR3 protein: CASSPRASGGSETQYF

clone size: NA
V gene: TRBV9
J gene: TRBJ1-1
D gene: NA
CDR3 DNA: TGTGCCAGCAGCTCCCGGGGGATTATAACTGAAGCTTTCTTT
CDR3 protein: CASSSRGIITEAFF

clone size: once
V gene: TRBV9
J gene: TRBJ2-7
D gene: NA
CDR3 DNA: TGTGCCAGCAGCGTATCGGAGATCGGTGAGCAGTACTTC
CDR3 protein: CASSVSEIGEQYF

clone size: NA
V gene: TRBV9
J gene: TRBJ1-2
D gene: NA
CDR3 DNA: TGTGCCAGCAGCGTTGAAACGGCGACTTTAGGCTATGGCTACACCTTC
CDR3 protein: CASSVETATLGYGYTF

clone size: NA
V gene: TRBV6-6
J gene: TRBJ1-5
D gene: TRBD1
CDR3 DNA: TGTGCCAGCAGATATAGGGACAGGGGTAGCAATCAGCCCCAGCATTTT
CDR3 protein: CASRYRDRGSNQPQHF

clone size: NA
V gene: TRBV9
J gene: TRBJ2-2
D gene: TRBD2
CDR3 DNA: TGTGCCAGCAGGGGCGGGGGAGGTACCGGGGAGCTGTTTTTT
CDR3 protein: CASRGGGGTGELFF

clone size: NA
V gene: TRBV18
J gene: TRBJ1-1
D gene: TRBD1
CDR3 DNA: TGTGCCAGCTCCACGACAGGGGCCACTGAAGCTTTCTTT
CDR3 protein: CASSTTGATEAFF

clone size: NA
V gene: TRBV6-5
J gene: TRBJ2-5
D gene: NA
CDR3 DNA: TGTGCCAGCAGTTTACTCCTCTTGGAGACCCAGTACTTC
CDR3 protein: CASSLLLLETQYF

clone size: NA
V gene: TRBV4-1
J gene: TRBJ1-3
D gene: NA
CDR3 DNA: TGCGCCAGCAGCCAGGGGGGGGGCTGGGGAAACACCATATATTTT
CDR3 protein: CASSQGGGWGNTIYF